These 15 T cell receptor beta chains came from one sample sequenced in a study of cytotoxic CD8 clonotypes in ibrutinib-treated CLL (dated by TCRdb to the early 2020s). Preparation of the library involved the immunoSEQ multiplex PCR assay. Here the immuneACCESS table is served through TCRdb, limited to in-frame sequences with V and J called. Missing clones are a known gap in these copies; in checked studies unresolved V genes cover under half, and the rest lacks a known reason. Counted in this sample were approximately 320,000 clones; 67% of them appeared once. The ten largest clones represent 5% to 6.5% of the sample. The input for sequencing was PBMCs, taken after 36 months of ibrutinib treatment. The receptors stem from a human donor with chronic lymphocytic leukemia.

This clone was detected a few times. V usage is TRBV2 and J usage is TRBJ2-3; D might be TRBD1 (6 bases). This CDR3 is 14 amino acids long. V shed 6 bases and J shed 5 bases, with 15 bases lying between them. Per the germline V gene, CDR1 is SNHLY and CDR2 is FYNNEI. DNA for the CDR3: TGTGCCAGCAGGAGGGGGAAGGGTATAGATACGCAGTATTTT. Protein product: CASRRGKGIDTQYF. The full variable domain, its missing parts supplied by reference TRBV2 and TRBJ2-3, is EPEVTQTPSHQVTQMGQEVILRCVPISNHLYFYWYRQILGQKVEFLVSFYNNEISEKSEIFDDQFSVERPDGSNFTLKIRSTKLEDSAMYFCASRRGKGIDTQYFGPGTRLTVL.

V and J are TRBV2 and TRBJ1-2; D not certain. The CDR3 has 12 residues. Germline assignment: CDR1 SNHLY and CDR2 FYNNEI. Trimming shortened V by 6 bases and J by 0 bases, and 5 bases separated the two germline ends. The CDR3 DNA is TGTGCCAGCAGGCTAGCTAACTATGGCTACACCTTC. Its protein product is CASRLANYGYTF.

The chain employs TRBV18 and TRBJ2-5, with D perhaps matching TRBD2 (6 bases). The CDR3 sequence is 14 residues long. Per the germline V gene, CDR1 is KGHSH and CDR2 is LQKENI. V was trimmed by 6 bases and J by 5 bases, leaving 16 bases between them. The CDR3 DNA reads as TGTGCCAGCTCCGAGACTAGTCCCGGGGAGACCCAGTACTTC. It codes for CASSETSPGETQYF.

The chain joins TRBV5-1 to TRBJ2-2; tentative D call: TRBD1 (6 bases). Trimming stripped 10 bases from V and 0 bases from J, with 13 bases between. The CDR3 totals 14 residues. Germline-derived CDR1 and CDR2 are SGHRS and YFSETQ. The CDR3: CADRTDSNTGELFF. The CDR3 DNA reads as TGCGCCGACAGGACAGACTCGAACACCGGGGAGCTGTTTTTT.

Regarding this clone: The identical CDR3 is also encoded by other nucleotide sequences in the sample. The rearrangement links TRBV7-2 to TRBJ1-5, with no clear D. Germline lookup yields CDR1 SGHTA and CDR2 FQGNSA. This CDR3 is 15 amino acids long. V lost 1 base and J lost 3, with 10 bases in between. CDR3 sequence reads: CASSLVGGNNQPQHF. The CDR3 DNA is TGTGCCAGCAGCTTAGTGGGCGGCAACAATCAGCCCCAGCATTTT.

A single count supports this clone. The chain combines TRBV6-5 with TRBJ2-5, with D perhaps matching TRBD2 (6 bases). Deletions cut 2 bases from V and 5 bases from J, with 15 bases between. The length of the CDR3 is 15 residues. CDR1 is MNHEY and CDR2 is SVGAGI in the germline V gene. The CDR3 protein is CASSYQGGVWETQYF. As DNA, the CDR3 is TGTGCCAGCAGTTACCAGGGCGGGGTGTGGGAGACCCAGTACTTC.

This clone was counted between two and nine times. V usage is TRBV6-6 and J usage is TRBJ1-1; D possibly corresponds to TRBD1 (6 bases). This CDR3 has 12 residues. The V end was cut by 6 bases, the J end by 1 base, with 6 bases between. The germline V gene encodes CDR1 MNHNY and CDR2 SVGAGI (reference sequence). The CDR3 DNA reads TGTGCCAGCAGAGGGGGGAACACTGAAGCTTTCTTT. Translation: CASRGGNTEAFF.

The rearrangement links TRBV14 to TRBJ2-5, with D possibly matching TRBD2 (5 bases). Germline assignment: CDR1 SGHDN and CDR2 FVKESK. V was shortened by 0 bases and J by 4 bases, with 18 bases between the two germline ends. The CDR3 extends over 17 amino acids. Here the CDR3 reads CASSQERVLKNLETQYF. In DNA form, the CDR3 reads TGTGCCAGCAGCCAAGAGCGGGTCTTAAAGAACCTAGAGACCCAGTACTTC.

This clone appeared a few times. V gene TRBV9 combines with J gene TRBJ2-1, with TRBD1 matching over 9 bases. Germline CDR1 reads SGDLS; CDR2 reads YYNGEE. The CDR3 loop spans 15 amino acids. Trimming took 4 bases from V and 5 from J; bases not matched to a gene: 7. CDR3 sequence (DNA): TGTGCCAGCAGCACATCCGGGACAGGGAACAATGAGCAGTTCTTC. This codes for CASSTSGTGNNEQFF. Based on the CDR3 plus reference TRBV9 and TRBJ2-1, the full variable domain is DSGVTQTPKHLITATGQRVTLRCSPRSGDLSVYWYQQSLDQGLQFLIQYYNGEERAKGNILERFSAQQFPDLHSELNLSSLELGDSALYFCASSTSGTGNNEQFFGPGTRLTVL.

This clone came up a few times. The chain employs TRBV19 and TRBJ2-1; perhaps TRBD2 as D (7 bases). The ends were cut back, 6 bases at V and 3 bases at J, with 12 bases in the middle. There are 14 residues in the CDR3. The V gene's germline CDR1 is LNHDA and CDR2 SQIVND (reference sequence). In DNA, the CDR3 is TGTGCCAGTAGAAGAGGGGGGGTCTACAATGAGCAGTTCTTC. It encodes CASRRGGVYNEQFF.

For this clone: Other nucleotide sequences from this sample produce the same CDR3. The chain combines TRBV19 with TRBJ2-6; D is undetermined. The germline V gene has CDR1 LNHDA and CDR2 SQIVND (reference sequence). The CDR3 runs to 15 residues. V lost 6 bases and J lost 1, with 10 bases in between. The CDR3 protein is CASSLRSSGANVLTF. In nucleotides, the CDR3 is TGTGCCAGTAGCCTCCGGTCTTCTGGGGCCAACGTCCTGACTTTC.

In nucleotides, the CDR3 is TGTGCCAGCAGCTTAGGGGGACTAGCGGGAACAGAGACCCAGTACTTC. Its translation: CASSLGGLAGTETQYF. The chain uses TRBV7-2 and TRBJ2-5, with 13 nucleotides matching TRBD2. This CDR3 is 16 amino acids long. Germline CDR1 reads SGHTA; CDR2 reads FQGNSA. V was clipped by 1 base and J by 4 bases; unmatched bases: 3. The full variable domain, completed using reference TRBV7-2 and TRBJ2-5, is GAGVSQSPSNKVTEKGKDVELRCDPISGHTALYWYRQSLGQGLEFLIYFQGNSAPDKSGLPSDRFSAERTGGSVSTLTIQRTQQEDSAVYLCASSLGGLAGTETQYFGPGTRLLVL.

The chain is built from TRBV9 and TRBJ1-2; D gene ambiguous. CDR3 size: 16 residues. Trimming removed 3 bases from V and 4 bases from J, with 19 bases in between. Germline V lookup: CDR1 SGDLS, CDR2 YYNGEE. As DNA, the CDR3 is TGTGCCAGCAGCGGCGCTTTAGAGGGTCCGACCTATGGCTACACCTTC. It yields the protein CASSGALEGPTYGYTF.

V is TRBV2 and J is TRBJ2-7; D gene ambiguous. V lost 3 bases, J lost 7 bases, and 7 bases lay in between. Per the germline V gene, CDR1 is SNHLY and CDR2 is FYNNEI. The CDR3 spans 11 residues. CDR3 loop: CASSDMREQYF. CDR3 DNA: TGTGCCAGCAGTGATATGCGGGAGCAGTACTTC.

The V gene is TRBV7-2, the J gene TRBJ2-1; TRBD2 matches 9 bases. CDR3 length: 16 residues. Trimming took 1 base from V and 3 from J; bases not matched to a gene: 4. Per germline, CDR1 SGHTA and CDR2 FQGNSA. The DNA of the CDR3 is TGTGCCAGCAGCTTAGTTCTAGCGGGGCGCTACAATGAGCAGTTCTTC. Translation: CASSLVLAGRYNEQFF.